The clone carrying this TCR beta chain was counted between two and nine times. Its cognate antigen is unknown. TCRdb fed the RT-PCR reads into MiXCR, producing one record per CDR3 protein. The sample yields a few hundred thousand distinct CDR3 sequences, around 13% seen once. The sample originates from a study of response to subunit inactivated influenza vaccine. The germline CDR1 and CDR2 sequences are MNHEY and SMNVEV (reference sequence). This CDR3 has 16 residues. The ends lost 5 bases at V and 4 bases at J; junction bases unmatched: 8. Study-wide results and caveats: T cells newly recruited by each seasonal influenza vaccination are few, the authors suggested.

This sequence originates from a man aged 50 to 59 who received an inactivated influenza vaccine. This chain connects TRBV27 to TRBJ2-1, with TRBD2 identical over 10 bases. Sequences were derived from PBMCs from blood, sampled about 13 days after vaccination. The CDR3 DNA sequence: TGTGCCAGCAGTCCCCTCACTAGCGGGGTTTACAATGAGCAGTTCTTC. It specifies CASSPLTSGVYNEQFF.